This T cell receptor (beta chain) was profiled in a study of identical twins. Notes on the study in general: Partial confounding of zero-insertion analyses by invariant MAIT and iNKT cells was possible. Findings depended on cross-sectional statistics rather than tracking the same donors.

For this clonotype: Its antigen is currently unknown. This could be a read error, since a much larger clone is one nucleotide away.

Using its own MiXCR run on the 5' RACE reads, TCRdb lists one record per CDR3 protein. The sample yields around 250,000 distinct CDR3 sequences, about 8.5% seen once. V dropped 7 bases and J dropped 8; count of bases not matched to a gene: 11. The CDR3 extends over 15 amino acids. Looked up from germline, CDR1 is MNHEY and CDR2 is SMNVEV (reference sequence). Healthy Caucasians made up all donors. This same sample was also taken into another study, of yellow fever vaccine responses in identical twins. That report notes: Reported findings indicate that twins' vaccine T cell responses seemed partially convergent, partially personalized.

The specimen was CD8+ T cells sorted from blood. The sequence was obtained from a woman between 18 and 29 years old in good health. J is TRBJ2-1 and V is TRBV27, with 10 bases matching TRBD1. The CDR3 region is CASNYTGTGVHEQFF. DNA of the CDR3: TGTGCCAGCAATTATACGGGGACAGGGGTTCATGAGCAGTTCTTC.